This T cell receptor beta chain was found in a study of T cells expressing NK-cell markers (dated by TCRdb to about 2020). Context from the whole study: Eight or nine donors provided sorted CD3+CD56+NKG2C+, CD3+CD56+NKG2C- and CD3+CD56-NKG2C+ T-cell subsets, whose TCR beta-chain repertoires were profiled. Seven of the eight sequenced donors were HCMV-seropositive and one was HCMV-seronegative. The eight sequenced donors were randomly selected healthy volunteers, three men and five women. Sequencing of the libraries produced 2 x 150 bp reads on Illumina HiSeq 2000/2500, MiSeq or NextSeq.

The paper as a whole reports these results and caveats: In a handful of donors, the dominant CD3+CD56+NKG2C+ clonotypes were among the top 10 CD8+ clonotypes and accounted for about 1.0-7.5% of CD8+ T cells. Whether the expanded NKG2C-expressing T cell clones were specific for HCMV antigens was left unclear. Those dominant clonotypes were again the most abundant among CD3+CD56-NKG2C+ cells in four donors, at roughly 25-60.1%.

HCMV serostatus was determined by detecting HCMV-specific IgG in serum with a commercial ELISA kit. Ficoll density gradient centrifugation was used to isolate peripheral blood mononuclear cells from blood. CDR1 is given as SGHRS and CDR2 as YFSETQ, both from the germline V gene. The CDR3, from cysteine to phenylalanine, totals 15 residues. The record lacks a DNA sequence. The sequencing machine was an Illumina HiSeq 2000. The TCR beta cDNA libraries were made using 5'RACE template switching, a step that added both a universal primer site and unique molecular identifiers. cDNA synthesis was primed from the TCR beta constant segment and was followed by two successive PCR amplification steps. The original pipeline was this. MIGEC was used to demultiplex reads and group reads by UMI, and MiTCR was used to assemble and quantify clonotypes. To exclude erroneous sequences, only TCR cDNA sequences supported by at least two reads were retained. Downstream repertoire analysis used the tcR package, and clonotypes were matched across fractions by CDR3 nucleotide sequence plus V segment. Antigen specificity was annotated against VDJdb with VDJmatch, allowing one amino acid substitution in CDR3. TCRdb reprocessed the public reads and reports one entry per CDR3 protein sequence, without DNA. The V and J calls follow TCRdb's processing rather than the paper's. In this sample's table one finds approximately 380,000 distinct CDR3 sequences. The ten most abundant clones make up 4% to 6.5% of the sample.

Details on this clonotype: Its specific antigen is unknown.

Here the chain combines TRBV5-1 and TRBJ2-7. Source material: blood T cells: a sorted CD56 or NKG2C T cell subset, CD4+ or CD8+ T cells, or bulk PBMC T cells (not recorded which). This TCR derives from a man aged 18-69 years in good health. The CDR3 is CASSFNGRRPNEQYF.